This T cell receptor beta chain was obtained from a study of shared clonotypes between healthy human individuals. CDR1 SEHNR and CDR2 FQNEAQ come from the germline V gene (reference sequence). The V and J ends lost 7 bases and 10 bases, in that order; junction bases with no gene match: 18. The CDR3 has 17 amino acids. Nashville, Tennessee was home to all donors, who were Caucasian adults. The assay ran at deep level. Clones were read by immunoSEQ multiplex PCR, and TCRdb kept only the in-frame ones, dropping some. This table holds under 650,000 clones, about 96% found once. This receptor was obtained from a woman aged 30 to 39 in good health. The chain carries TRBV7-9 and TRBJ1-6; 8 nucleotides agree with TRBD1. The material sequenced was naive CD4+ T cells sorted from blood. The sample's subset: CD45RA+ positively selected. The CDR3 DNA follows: TGTGCCAGCACCAGACACGGACAGGGAGGGAAAGGCTCACCCCTCCACTTT. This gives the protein CASTRHGQGGKGSPLHF.